A selection of T cell receptor beta chains follows, all from one sample in a study of T-cell memory formation after mild COVID-19. Each CDR3 protein is one row after TCRdb ran MiXCR on the 5' RACE reads. The sample consists of 140,000 or so distinct CDR3 sequences, more than 13% of them appearing once. The sequenced material came from PBMCs or a T cell subset sorted from them (not recorded which). These receptors came from an adult woman who had mild COVID-19 (a few samples of this study predate the infection). Cell type and time point are not known. The CDR3 runs from the conserved cysteine through the conserved F or W. The D gene is left open where the match is weak. The size of a clone is reported for some rows only, either as once, few or many, or as a class for expanded clones.

size,J,D,V,CDR3,DNA
NA,TRBJ2-3,TRBD1,TRBV7-3,CASSSGLDRGYDTQYF,TGTGCCAGCAGCTCAGGCTTGGACAGGGGGTACGATACGCAGTATTTT
NA,TRBJ1-2,NA,TRBV4-1,CASSQGGRGYGYTF,TGCGCCAGCAGCCAAGGGGGCAGGGGCTATGGCTACACCTTC
few,TRBJ2-2,NA,TRBV5-1,CASSPEEGSNTGELFF,TGCGCCAGCAGCCCGGAGGAGGGGTCGAACACCGGGGAGCTGTTTTTT
NA,TRBJ2-2,NA,TRBV5-1,CASSWVRNTGELFF,TGCGCCAGCAGCTGGGTCAGAAACACCGGGGAGCTGTTTTTT
NA,TRBJ1-1,NA,TRBV9,CASSVDGLGKGTEAFF,TGTGCCAGCAGCGTAGATGGTCTGGGAAAGGGAACTGAAGCTTTCTTT
many,TRBJ2-3,NA,TRBV5-1,CASSFWGQGTDTQYF,TGCGCCAGCAGCTTCTGGGGTCAGGGCACAGATACGCAGTATTTT
few,TRBJ1-6,NA,TRBV4-1,CASSQDWNSPLHF,TGCGCCAGCAGCCAAGACTGGAATTCACCCCTCCACTTT
NA,TRBJ1-5,TRBD1,TRBV24-1,CATSDSATGGHSNQPQHF,TGTGCCACCAGTGACTCGGCTACAGGGGGACATAGCAATCAGCCCCAGCATTTT
few,TRBJ2-2,NA,TRBV20-1,CSARDGQGSYTGELFF,TGCAGTGCTAGAGATGGTCAGGGGTCATACACCGGGGAGCTGTTTTTT
many,TRBJ2-5,NA,TRBV4-3,CASSQDLQRQETQYF,TGCGCCAGCAGCCAAGATCTTCAGCGGCAAGAGACCCAGTACTTC
NA,TRBJ2-1,TRBD1,TRBV19,CASSIGTGDFEQFF,TGTGCCAGTAGTATAGGGACAGGGGACTTTGAGCAGTTCTTC
few,TRBJ1-2,NA,TRBV25-1,CASSEGHFYGYTF,TGTGCCAGCAGTGAAGGGCACTTCTATGGCTACACCTTC
NA,TRBJ2-1,NA,TRBV29-1,CSVADQGTEQFF,TGCAGCGTGGCGGATCAGGGTACTGAGCAGTTCTTC
NA,TRBJ1-3,NA,TRBV15,CATSRDRNSGNTIYF,TGTGCCACCAGCAGAGATCGTAATTCTGGAAACACCATATATTTT
few,TRBJ2-5,TRBD2,TRBV2,CAAKVDAAGAQETQYF,TGTGCCGCGAAGGTGGATGCAGCGGGGGCCCAAGAGACCCAGTACTTC
few,TRBJ1-2,NA,TRBV27,CANRVLRYTF,TGTGCCAACAGGGTCCTTCGGTACACCTTC
few,TRBJ2-1,NA,TRBV9,CASSRGRGDNEQFF,TGTGCCAGCAGCAGGGGGCGGGGAGACAATGAGCAGTTCTTC
NA,TRBJ2-3,NA,TRBV24-1,CATSARPGTQYF,TGTGCCACCAGTGCCCGCCCGGGTACGCAGTATTTT
NA,TRBJ2-2,NA,TRBV7-9,CASSSDARVAGELFF,TGTGCCAGCAGTTCTGACGCCCGAGTCGCCGGGGAGCTGTTTTTT
few,TRBJ1-5,TRBD1,TRBV27,CASSWTGGSLISNQPQHF,TGTGCCAGCAGTTGGACAGGGGGTTCATTAATTAGCAATCAGCCCCAGCATTTT
few,TRBJ2-7,NA,TRBV5-6,CASSTWRESSYEQYF,TGTGCCAGCAGCACCTGGAGGGAAAGCTCCTACGAGCAGTACTTC
NA,TRBJ1-5,TRBD1,TRBV7-9,CASSPGTASNQPQHF,TGTGCCAGCAGCCCAGGGACAGCTAGCAATCAGCCCCAGCATTTT
many,TRBJ2-7,NA,TRBV4-1,CASSQDHLESYEQYF,TGCGCCAGCAGCCAAGATCACCTAGAGAGCTACGAGCAGTACTTC
NA,TRBJ1-6,NA,TRBV7-9,CASSTWTENNSPLHF,TGTGCCAGCAGCACCTGGACAGAAAATAATTCACCCCTCCACTTT
few,TRBJ2-2,NA,TRBV4-1,CASSLIAGPAGELFF,TGCGCCAGCAGCCTGATTGCCGGGCCCGCCGGGGAGCTGTTTTTT
NA,TRBJ2-3,NA,TRBV27,CASRIFGVRARDTQYF,TGTGCCAGCAGAATTTTCGGAGTGAGAGCTCGGGATACGCAGTATTTT
few,TRBJ2-2,NA,TRBV7-2,CASSSSWTEKNTGELFF,TGTGCCAGCAGCTCAAGCTGGACGGAGAAGAACACCGGGGAGCTGTTTTTT
NA,TRBJ2-6,NA,TRBV20-1,CSARELSGANVLTF,TGCAGTGCTAGGGAATTGTCTGGGGCCAACGTCCTGACTTTC
few,TRBJ2-5,TRBD2,TRBV3-1,CASSQDLSRLAGEPETQYF,TGTGCCAGCAGCCAAGATCTGAGTAGGCTAGCGGGGGAGCCGGAGACCCAGTACTTC
NA,TRBJ2-5,NA,TRBV10-3,CAISPAGGQTQYF,TGTGCCATCTCGCCCGCCGGGGGTCAGACCCAGTACTTC
NA,TRBJ2-1,NA,TRBV19,CASDWSGGAMDEQFF,TGTGCCAGTGACTGGTCCGGGGGAGCGATGGATGAGCAGTTCTTC
few,TRBJ2-7,NA,TRBV25-1,CASSEFRLRCNEQYF,TGTGCCAGCAGTGAATTTAGACTTCGATGCAACGAGCAGTACTTC
NA,TRBJ2-7,TRBD2,TRBV4-2,CASSQEAGAGLIYEQYF,TGTGCCAGCAGCCAAGAGGCGGGAGCGGGACTAATTTACGAGCAGTACTTC
NA,TRBJ2-1,TRBD2,TRBV7-2,CASSPWGGRARNEQFF,TGTGCCAGCAGCCCGTGGGGGGGGAGGGCCAGGAATGAGCAGTTCTTC
NA,TRBJ1-1,NA,TRBV29-1,CSVDPTGNTEAFF,TGCAGCGTTGACCCCACAGGGAACACTGAAGCTTTCTTT
few,TRBJ2-7,TRBD1,TRBV6-5,CASSYSDRGGEQYF,TGTGCCAGCAGTTACTCGGACAGGGGGGGCGAGCAGTACTTC
many,TRBJ2-7,NA,TRBV12-3/TRBV12-4,CASSFASYEQYF,TGTGCCAGCAGTTTTGCCTCCTACGAGCAGTACTTC
NA,TRBJ1-3,NA,TRBV3-1,CASSQEWSFTGNTIYF,TGTGCCAGCAGCCAAGAATGGAGCTTTACTGGAAACACCATATATTTT
few,TRBJ2-7,NA,TRBV7-2,CASTDQASYEQYF,TGTGCCAGCACCGACCAGGCCTCCTACGAGCAGTACTTC
once,TRBJ2-7,TRBD2,TRBV7-8,CASSLGLATHEQYF,TGTGCCAGCAGCTTAGGACTAGCGACCCACGAGCAGTACTTC
few,TRBJ2-7,NA,TRBV20-1,CSARAGDTLSYEQYF,TGCAGTGCTAGAGCAGGAGACACCCTCTCCTACGAGCAGTACTTC
NA,TRBJ2-3,NA,TRBV24-1,CATSDFHGTGDTQYF,TGTGCCACCAGTGATTTTCACGGAACCGGAGATACGCAGTATTTT